This note documents a single TCR beta chain sequence. Antigen unknown. What was sequenced were expressed TCRB transcripts, since all of the isolated RNA had been reverse transcribed. Sequenced by immunoSEQ multiplex PCR; TCRdb stores in-frame clones only, minus some. Found here are roughly 150,000 clones, around 7.9% of them singletons; the top ten hold roughly 0.5%. Using CD45RO/CCR7/CD25/CD127/CD95/CD27, CD4+ naive, central memory, regulatory and stem cell-like memory cells were sorted. The J segment lost 6 bases and the V segment lost 6 bases, leaving 6 bases of the junction unmatched. The CDR3 has 15 residues. Germline loops: CDR1 MDHEN, CDR2 SYDVKM. The data stem from a study of beta chain features in type 1 diabetes. General study findings and limits: Within patients, naive, central memory and Treg TCRB repertoires seemed more similar than within healthy donors. The study found moderately but significantly shorter TCRB CDR3s in all four CD4+ subsets of Type 1 diabetes patients. Reads derived from cDNA could over-represent cells showing high TCR expression.

Sequencing used central memory CD4+ T cells from blood. The chain recombines TRBV28 with TRBJ2-1, with 12 bases identical to TRBD2. This TCR was recovered from a young man with type 1 diabetes. CDR3 in DNA: TGTGCCAGCAGGCTAGCGGGAGGGACGACCAATGAGCAGTTCTTC. Residues: CASRLAGGTTNEQFF.